A selection of T cell receptor beta chains follows, all from one sample in a study of T cells in localized non-small cell lung cancer. The data were produced by immunoSEQ multiplex PCR, yet TCRdb's version contains in-frame clones alone and is incomplete. The repertoire holds 20,000 to 25,000 clones, with approximately 87% as singletons. The source was PBMCs, collected before any cancer treatment. Source of these receptors: a woman aged 40-70 years with stage II squamous cell lung carcinoma. Both conserved end residues are part of each CDR3. The D gene is left open where the match is weak. Expanded clones are given a class, and other clones once, few, many or no size at all.

CDR3nt: TGTGCCAGCAGCTTAGCAGGGAGCGGGAGAGGGGGAGATACGCAGTATTTT
CDR3aa: CASSLAGSGRGGDTQYF
abundance: NA
v_gene: TRBV7-2
d_gene: TRBD2
j_gene: TRBJ2-3

CDR3nt: TGTGCCAGCAGCGTAGCCGTTGACACTGAAGCTTTCTTT
CDR3aa: CASSVAVDTEAFF
abundance: NA
v_gene: TRBV9
d_gene: NA
j_gene: TRBJ1-1

CDR3nt: TGTGCTAGCCTTCTCTTCCAACCCCCCGGAAACACCATATATTTT
CDR3aa: CASLLFQPPGNTIYF
abundance: NA
v_gene: TRBV12-5
d_gene: NA
j_gene: TRBJ1-3

CDR3nt: TGCGCCAGCAGCACCGGGACTAGCGGAGAGGAGCAGTTCTTC
CDR3aa: CASSTGTSGEEQFF
abundance: NA
v_gene: TRBV5-1
d_gene: TRBD2
j_gene: TRBJ2-1

CDR3nt: TGTGCCAGCTCACCCCCGGGGCTATACTCTGGGGCCAACGTCCTGACTTTC
CDR3aa: CASSPPGLYSGANVLTF
abundance: NA
v_gene: TRBV18
d_gene: NA
j_gene: TRBJ2-6

CDR3nt: TGTGCCAGTATTTCTGCGGGGCTGGTGGCTTTCTTT
CDR3aa: CASISAGLVAFF
abundance: NA
v_gene: TRBV19
d_gene: NA
j_gene: TRBJ1-1

CDR3nt: TGTGCCAGCTGCACCGCCGGGACAGGGATATGCTACGAGCAGTACTTC
CDR3aa: CASCTAGTGICYEQYF
abundance: NA
v_gene: TRBV28
d_gene: TRBD1
j_gene: TRBJ2-7

CDR3nt: TGTGCCAGCAGCGTTGAGATGAACACTGAAGCTTTCTTT
CDR3aa: CASSVEMNTEAFF
abundance: NA
v_gene: TRBV9
d_gene: NA
j_gene: TRBJ1-1

CDR3nt: TGTGCCAGCAGCGGCGGACAGGGTTGGACAGATACGCAGTATTTT
CDR3aa: CASSGGQGWTDTQYF
abundance: NA
v_gene: TRBV5-5
d_gene: TRBD1
j_gene: TRBJ2-3

CDR3nt: TGTGCCAGCAGCCAACTTCGACAGTATGGCTACACCTTC
CDR3aa: CASSQLRQYGYTF
abundance: NA
v_gene: TRBV11-2
d_gene: NA
j_gene: TRBJ1-2

CDR3nt: TGTGCCAGCAGCCCCCGTAGGGATTCGGCCTACGAGCAGTACTTC
CDR3aa: CASSPRRDSAYEQYF
abundance: NA
v_gene: TRBV9
d_gene: NA
j_gene: TRBJ2-7

CDR3nt: TGCGCCAGCAGCTTGGAGGGCAGAAGCGGCACAGATACGCAGTATTTT
CDR3aa: CASSLEGRSGTDTQYF
abundance: NA
v_gene: TRBV5-1
d_gene: NA
j_gene: TRBJ2-3

CDR3nt: TGTGCCAGCAGCCCCCAACGGGAGGGCGGGGAGCTGTTTTTT
CDR3aa: CASSPQREGGELFF
abundance: NA
v_gene: TRBV28
d_gene: TRBD2
j_gene: TRBJ2-2

CDR3nt: TGTGCTAGTGGTTTGGTACCGGGACTAGCGGGAGGAGGGCAGTTCTTC
CDR3aa: CASGLVPGLAGGGQFF
abundance: NA
v_gene: TRBV12-5
d_gene: TRBD2
j_gene: TRBJ2-1

CDR3nt: TGTGCCAGCAGCCCAACTAGTTTTGTCTACGAGCAGTACTTC
CDR3aa: CASSPTSFVYEQYF
abundance: NA
v_gene: TRBV5-8
d_gene: NA
j_gene: TRBJ2-7

CDR3nt: TGTGCCAGCAGCGACGATTACAGGAGTAGCTCCTACAATGAGCAGTTCTTC
CDR3aa: CASSDDYRSSSYNEQFF
abundance: NA
v_gene: TRBV9
d_gene: NA
j_gene: TRBJ2-1

CDR3nt: TGTGCCAGCAGCTTAGCGGGAGTCCCGTCCGATGAGCAGTTCTTC
CDR3aa: CASSLAGVPSDEQFF
abundance: medium-sized
v_gene: TRBV11-3
d_gene: NA
j_gene: TRBJ2-1

CDR3nt: TGTGCCAGCAGTTACTCGGTAGGGGGGGCAGATACGCAGTATTTT
CDR3aa: CASSYSVGGADTQYF
abundance: NA
v_gene: TRBV6-5
d_gene: NA
j_gene: TRBJ2-3

CDR3nt: TGTGCCAGCAGTTCCTCTTCAGGGACGAGGGGAGGCTACACCTTC
CDR3aa: CASSSSSGTRGGYTF
abundance: NA
v_gene: TRBV6-6
d_gene: NA
j_gene: TRBJ1-2

CDR3nt: TGTGCCATCAGTGAGTCGGGTCGCGGGGCCCAGTACTTC
CDR3aa: CAISESGRGAQYF
abundance: NA
v_gene: TRBV10-3
d_gene: NA
j_gene: TRBJ2-5

CDR3nt: TGTGCCAGTACCTCTGGGGGACAGCTAAATCAGCCCCAGCATTTT
CDR3aa: CASTSGGQLNQPQHF
abundance: NA
v_gene: TRBV19
d_gene: TRBD1
j_gene: TRBJ1-5

CDR3nt: TGTGCCATCAGGAGAGCGGGAGGAGACAATGAGCAGTTCTTC
CDR3aa: CAIRRAGGDNEQFF
abundance: NA
v_gene: TRBV10-3
d_gene: TRBD2
j_gene: TRBJ2-1

CDR3nt: TGTGCCAGCAGCTTTATAAGCGGAAGGAACACCGGGGAGCTGTTTTTT
CDR3aa: CASSFISGRNTGELFF
abundance: NA
v_gene: TRBV11-2
d_gene: NA
j_gene: TRBJ2-2